Sequencing of this T cell receptor (beta chain) was carried out in a study of blood T cell repertoires in COVID-19. Across the whole study: Donors in the United States, Italy and Spain gave samples during acute or convalescent COVID-19.

In the original workflow: Estimation of nucleated cell counts relied on the amplification of reference gene primers. Sequencing used immunoSEQ multiplex PCR; TCRdb keeps in-frame clones, though not all of them. V and J calls and clone size are given by that table; D and trimming were obtained from the DNA. The data hold some 54,000 clones, with about 80% observed a single time. Sequencing was done on a sample of peripheral blood. This clonotype originated in a man aged 70 or older with active COVID-19.

CDR3 DNA sequence: TGTGCCAGCAGCCACGCGGGCTACGAGCAGTACTTC. This translates into CASSHAGYEQYF. V usage is TRBV5-5 and J usage is TRBJ2-7, with D possibly being TRBD2 (5 bases). CDR1 and CDR2 from the germline V gene are SGHKS and YYEKEE (reference sequence). This CDR3 has 12 amino acids. Deletions cut 4 bases from V and 3 bases from J, with 8 bases between.